This T cell receptor beta chain originates from a study of shared clonotypes between healthy human individuals. Per germline, CDR1 MNHNY and CDR2 SVGAGI (reference sequence). This CDR3 has 13 residues. The V segment lost 5 bases and the J segment 7 bases; nucleotides outside the gene matches: 7. General observations from the study: Rarefaction curves obtained for sorted subsets showed sequencing incomplete despite large depth.

This clone was detected a few times. Its antigen is not identified. Assay: immunoSEQ multiplex PCR; the TCRdb copy retains only in-frame clones and omits some. The table lists about 1 million clones, 60% to 80% of them singletons, with roughly 1.5% in the top ten. This TCR was sampled from a man aged 18 to 30 in good health. Material for sequencing was memory CD4+ T cells sorted from blood. Regarding subset: CD45RA-negative fraction. The chain links TRBV6-6 to TRBJ1-2, with 7 bases identical to TRBD1. The CDR3 region is CASSTEGASGYTF. Here the CDR3 DNA reads TGTGCCAGCAGTACTGAGGGGGCAAGTGGCTACACCTTC.